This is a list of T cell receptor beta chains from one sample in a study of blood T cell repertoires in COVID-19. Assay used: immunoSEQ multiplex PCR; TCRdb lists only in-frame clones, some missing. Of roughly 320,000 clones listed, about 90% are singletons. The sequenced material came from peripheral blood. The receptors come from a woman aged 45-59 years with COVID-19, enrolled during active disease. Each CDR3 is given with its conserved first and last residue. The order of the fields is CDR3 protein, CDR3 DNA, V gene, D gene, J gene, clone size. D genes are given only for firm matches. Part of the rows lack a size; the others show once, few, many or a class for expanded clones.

cdr3_aa: CASSLAADYGYTF
cdr3_nt: TGCGCCAGCAGCTTGGCCGCAGACTATGGCTACACCTTC
v_call: TRBV5-1
d_call: -
j_call: TRBJ1-2
clone_size: -

cdr3_aa: CASSTTSGTTGETQYF
cdr3_nt: TGTGCCAGCAGCACTACTAGCGGAACGACAGGGGAGACCCAGTACTTC
v_call: TRBV7-9
d_call: -
j_call: TRBJ2-5
clone_size: -

cdr3_aa: CASRSDGIGQKNTEAFF
cdr3_nt: TGTGCCAGCAGATCAGACGGGATAGGACAGAAAAACACTGAAGCTTTCTTT
v_call: TRBV7-9
d_call: -
j_call: TRBJ1-1
clone_size: -

cdr3_aa: CASSYGQGSTYEQYF
cdr3_nt: TGCGCCAGCAGCTACGGACAGGGTTCCACCTACGAGCAGTACTTC
v_call: TRBV5-1
d_call: TRBD1
j_call: TRBJ2-7
clone_size: -

cdr3_aa: CASSPPGGQTSQETQYF
cdr3_nt: TGTGCCAGCAGTCCCCCTGGAGGACAGACGAGCCAAGAGACCCAGTACTTC
v_call: TRBV28
d_call: -
j_call: TRBJ2-5
clone_size: -

cdr3_aa: CAWGDSSYEQYF
cdr3_nt: TGTGCCTGGGGGGACAGCTCCTACGAGCAGTACTTC
v_call: TRBV30
d_call: TRBD1
j_call: TRBJ2-7
clone_size: once

cdr3_aa: CSVAKNYEQFF
cdr3_nt: TGCAGCGTTGCAAAGAACTATGAGCAGTTCTTC
v_call: TRBV29-1
d_call: -
j_call: TRBJ2-1
clone_size: -

cdr3_aa: CAWLESGGFYNEQFF
cdr3_nt: TGTGCCTGGTTGGAGTCGGGAGGGTTCTACAATGAGCAGTTCTTC
v_call: TRBV30
d_call: TRBD2
j_call: TRBJ2-1
clone_size: -

cdr3_aa: CASSSQNQLPQHF
cdr3_nt: TGTGCCAGCAGTTCCCAAAATCAACTTCCCCAGCATTTT
v_call: TRBV27
d_call: -
j_call: TRBJ1-5
clone_size: -

cdr3_aa: CASSQYRSGSSYEQYF
cdr3_nt: TGTGCCAGCAGCCAGTACCGTAGCGGGAGTTCCTACGAGCAGTACTTC
v_call: TRBV5-6
d_call: TRBD2
j_call: TRBJ2-7
clone_size: once

cdr3_aa: CASSLPGQMNTEAFF
cdr3_nt: TGTGCCAGCAGCCTCCCGGGACAAATGAACACTGAAGCTTTCTTT
v_call: TRBV5-4
d_call: -
j_call: TRBJ1-1
clone_size: -

cdr3_aa: CASSFRQGHYEQYF
cdr3_nt: TGTGCCAGCAGCTTTCGTCAGGGCCACTACGAGCAGTACTTC
v_call: TRBV11-3
d_call: -
j_call: TRBJ2-7
clone_size: many

cdr3_aa: CASSLERLAGMSTDTQYF
cdr3_nt: TGTGCCAGCAGCTTAGAGCGACTAGCGGGTATGAGCACAGATACGCAGTATTTT
v_call: TRBV7-9
d_call: TRBD2
j_call: TRBJ2-3
clone_size: -

cdr3_aa: CASTSLHSNSEYGYTF
cdr3_nt: TGTGCCAGCACATCTCTGCACTCCAATAGCGAGTATGGCTACACCTTC
v_call: TRBV27
d_call: -
j_call: TRBJ1-2
clone_size: -

cdr3_aa: CASSPLPRETQYF
cdr3_nt: TGTGCCAGCTCACCACTCCCCAGGGAGACCCAGTACTTC
v_call: TRBV18
d_call: -
j_call: TRBJ2-5
clone_size: -

cdr3_aa: CASSFVEDTEAFF
cdr3_nt: TGTGCCAGCAGCTTCGTTGAGGACACTGAAGCTTTCTTT
v_call: TRBV7-9
d_call: -
j_call: TRBJ1-1
clone_size: -

cdr3_aa: CASSSPTSGAYEQYF
cdr3_nt: TGTGCCAGCAGCTCGCCGACGAGCGGGGCCTACGAGCAGTACTTC
v_call: TRBV11-1
d_call: TRBD2
j_call: TRBJ2-7
clone_size: -

cdr3_aa: CASSLFLGDRSSNQPQHF
cdr3_nt: TGTGCCAGCAGCTTATTTTTAGGAGACAGGTCTAGCAATCAGCCCCAGCATTTT
v_call: TRBV7-9
d_call: -
j_call: TRBJ1-5
clone_size: -

cdr3_aa: CASSRTTGTSYGYTF
cdr3_nt: TGTGCCAGCAGCCGTACGACAGGGACGAGCTATGGCTACACCTTC
v_call: TRBV14
d_call: TRBD1
j_call: TRBJ1-2
clone_size: -

cdr3_aa: CASRGQLNEKLFF
cdr3_nt: TGTGCCAGCCGGGGACAGCTCAATGAAAAACTGTTTTTT
v_call: TRBV2
d_call: TRBD1
j_call: TRBJ1-4
clone_size: -

cdr3_aa: CASQTSGGGEQFF
cdr3_nt: TGTGCCAGCCAGACTAGCGGAGGGGGTGAGCAGTTCTTC
v_call: TRBV6-5
d_call: TRBD2
j_call: TRBJ2-1
clone_size: -

cdr3_aa: CASSQGRDQPQHF
cdr3_nt: TGTGCCAGCAGCCAAGGCAGGGATCAGCCCCAGCATTTT
v_call: TRBV14
d_call: -
j_call: TRBJ1-5
clone_size: -

cdr3_aa: CASSGRLAGNSYNEQFF
cdr3_nt: TGTGCCAGCAGCGGGCGACTAGCGGGAAACTCCTACAATGAGCAGTTCTTC
v_call: TRBV28
d_call: TRBD2
j_call: TRBJ2-1
clone_size: -

cdr3_aa: CASSLGGGLYEQYF
cdr3_nt: TGTGCCAGCAGCCTTGGGGGAGGCCTCTACGAGCAGTACTTC
v_call: TRBV11-3
d_call: -
j_call: TRBJ2-7
clone_size: -

cdr3_aa: CASSLALWGGRSGELFF
cdr3_nt: TGTGCCAGCAGCTTAGCTCTCTGGGGAGGGCGGTCCGGGGAGCTGTTTTTT
v_call: TRBV11-2
d_call: TRBD2
j_call: TRBJ2-2
clone_size: -

cdr3_aa: CASRLGTSASTDTQYF
cdr3_nt: TGCGCCAGCAGACTCGGGACTAGCGCTAGCACAGATACGCAGTATTTT
v_call: TRBV4-3
d_call: TRBD2
j_call: TRBJ2-3
clone_size: -

cdr3_aa: CASSLGGRAGETQYF
cdr3_nt: TGTGCCAGCAGCTTAGGTGGGAGGGCCGGAGAGACCCAGTACTTC
v_call: TRBV7-3
d_call: TRBD2
j_call: TRBJ2-5
clone_size: -

cdr3_aa: CATSRDNNQPQHF
cdr3_nt: TGTGCCACCAGCAGAGACAACAATCAGCCCCAGCATTTT
v_call: TRBV15
d_call: -
j_call: TRBJ1-5
clone_size: -

cdr3_aa: CASTAARGQPQHF
cdr3_nt: TGTGCCAGTACTGCCGCAAGGGGCCAGCCCCAGCATTTT
v_call: TRBV19
d_call: -
j_call: TRBJ1-5
clone_size: -

cdr3_aa: CAWSRPGQGGGYGYTF
cdr3_nt: TGTGCCTGGAGTCGTCCGGGACAGGGAGGGGGCTATGGCTACACCTTC
v_call: TRBV30
d_call: TRBD1
j_call: TRBJ1-2
clone_size: -

cdr3_aa: CASRETSGSTDTQYF
cdr3_nt: TGCGCCAGCAGAGAGACTAGCGGGAGCACAGATACGCAGTATTTT
v_call: TRBV10-1
d_call: TRBD2
j_call: TRBJ2-3
clone_size: -

cdr3_aa: CASRGQVGGAQYF
cdr3_nt: TGTGCCAGCCGTGGACAGGTTGGGGGGGCGCAGTATTTT
v_call: TRBV2
d_call: -
j_call: TRBJ2-3
clone_size: -

cdr3_aa: CAWTGHAGLAGEETQYF
cdr3_nt: TGTGCCTGGACCGGACACGCCGGACTAGCGGGAGAAGAGACCCAGTACTTC
v_call: TRBV30
d_call: TRBD2
j_call: TRBJ2-5
clone_size: -

cdr3_aa: CASSYVPRQGSIVTF
cdr3_nt: TGTGCCAGCAGTTACGTCCCCAGACAGGGGTCGATAGTCACCTTC
v_call: TRBV6-5
d_call: TRBD1
j_call: TRBJ1-2
clone_size: -

cdr3_aa: CASIGGGLHTGELFF
cdr3_nt: TGTGCCAGCATCGGGGGGGGACTCCACACCGGGGAGCTGTTTTTT
v_call: TRBV25-1
d_call: TRBD2
j_call: TRBJ2-2
clone_size: once

cdr3_aa: CASSYFRGEAFF
cdr3_nt: TGTGCCAGCAGCTATTTCAGGGGGGAAGCTTTCTTT
v_call: TRBV12-3/TRBV12-4
d_call: TRBD1
j_call: TRBJ1-1
clone_size: -

cdr3_aa: CAWSMGRGLYNEQFF
cdr3_nt: TGTGCCTGGAGTATGGGGCGGGGTCTTTACAATGAGCAGTTCTTC
v_call: TRBV30
d_call: -
j_call: TRBJ2-1
clone_size: -

cdr3_aa: CAWSVQDTEAFF
cdr3_nt: TGTGCCTGGAGTGTACAGGATACTGAAGCTTTCTTT
v_call: TRBV30
d_call: -
j_call: TRBJ1-1
clone_size: -

cdr3_aa: CASSFRGTLLYEQYF
cdr3_nt: TGTGCCAGCAGTTTCAGAGGCACCTTACTCTACGAGCAGTACTTC
v_call: TRBV28
d_call: -
j_call: TRBJ2-7
clone_size: -

cdr3_aa: CASSQNNGQEAKVPGELFF
cdr3_nt: TGCGCCAGCAGTCAGAACAACGGACAGGAGGCGAAGGTCCCCGGGGAGCTGTTTTTT
v_call: TRBV23-1
d_call: TRBD1
j_call: TRBJ2-2
clone_size: -

cdr3_aa: CASGRQGWGYTF
cdr3_nt: TGTGCCAGCGGCAGACAGGGCTGGGGCTACACCTTC
v_call: TRBV6-5
d_call: TRBD1
j_call: TRBJ1-2
clone_size: -

cdr3_aa: CASSASLGGVANEQFF
cdr3_nt: TGTGCCAGCAGCGCTAGCCTGGGGGGAGTTGCAAATGAGCAGTTCTTC
v_call: TRBV7-7
d_call: -
j_call: TRBJ2-1
clone_size: -

cdr3_aa: CASSLRQGASTEAFF
cdr3_nt: TGTGCCAGCAGCTTGCGGCAGGGGGCGAGCACTGAAGCTTTCTTT
v_call: TRBV5-4
d_call: TRBD1
j_call: TRBJ1-1
clone_size: few

cdr3_aa: CASSFPGTGAYEQYF
cdr3_nt: TGTGCCAGCAGCTTTCCCGGGACAGGGGCCTACGAGCAGTACTTC
v_call: TRBV11-2
d_call: TRBD1
j_call: TRBJ2-7
clone_size: -

cdr3_aa: CASRGPGQGANPYEQYF
cdr3_nt: TGTGCCAGCAGGGGACCGGGACAGGGGGCAAATCCCTACGAGCAGTACTTC
v_call: TRBV27
d_call: TRBD1
j_call: TRBJ2-7
clone_size: -